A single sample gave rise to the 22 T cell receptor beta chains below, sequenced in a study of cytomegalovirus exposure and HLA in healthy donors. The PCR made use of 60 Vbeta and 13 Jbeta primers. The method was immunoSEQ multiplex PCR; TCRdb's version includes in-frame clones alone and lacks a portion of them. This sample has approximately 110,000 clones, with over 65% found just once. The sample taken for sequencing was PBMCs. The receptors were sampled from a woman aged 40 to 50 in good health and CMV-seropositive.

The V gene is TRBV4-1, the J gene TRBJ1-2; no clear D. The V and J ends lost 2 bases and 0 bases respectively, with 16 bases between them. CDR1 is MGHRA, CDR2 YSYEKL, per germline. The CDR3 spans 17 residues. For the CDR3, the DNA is TGCGCCAGCAGCCAACGGTCGGGGTTCGGGACTAACTATGGCTACACCTTC. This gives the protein CASSQRSGFGTNYGYTF.

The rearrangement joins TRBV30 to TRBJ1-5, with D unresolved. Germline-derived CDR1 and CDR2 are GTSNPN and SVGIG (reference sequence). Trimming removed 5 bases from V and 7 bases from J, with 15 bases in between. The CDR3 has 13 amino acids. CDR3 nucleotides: TGTGCCTGGGACAAAAAAGGAGGGCAGCCCCAGCATTTT. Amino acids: CAWDKKGGQPQHF.

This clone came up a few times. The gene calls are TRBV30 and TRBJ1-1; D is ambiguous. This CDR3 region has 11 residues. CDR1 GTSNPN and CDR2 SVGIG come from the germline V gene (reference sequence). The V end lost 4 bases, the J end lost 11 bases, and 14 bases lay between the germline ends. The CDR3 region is CAWTFSKRAFF. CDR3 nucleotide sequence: TGTGCCTGGACATTTTCCAAACGGGCTTTCTTT.

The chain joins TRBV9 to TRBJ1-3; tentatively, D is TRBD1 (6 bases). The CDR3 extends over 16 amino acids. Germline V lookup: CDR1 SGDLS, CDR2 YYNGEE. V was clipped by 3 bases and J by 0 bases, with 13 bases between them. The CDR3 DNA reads TGTGCCAGCAGCGCCCGACAGGCACCCTCTGGAAACACCATATATTTT. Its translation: CASSARQAPSGNTIYF. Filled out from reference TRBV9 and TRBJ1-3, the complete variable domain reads DSGVTQTPKHLITATGQRVTLRCSPRSGDLSVYWYQQSLDQGLQFLIQYYNGEERAKGNILERFSAQQFPDLHSELNLSSLELGDSALYFCASSARQAPSGNTIYFGEGSWLTVV.

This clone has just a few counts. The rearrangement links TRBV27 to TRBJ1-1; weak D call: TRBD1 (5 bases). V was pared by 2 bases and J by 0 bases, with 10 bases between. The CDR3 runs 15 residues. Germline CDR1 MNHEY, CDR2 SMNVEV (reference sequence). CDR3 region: CASSLGGSMNTEAFF. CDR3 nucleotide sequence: TGTGCCAGCAGTTTAGGGGGGTCCATGAACACTGAAGCTTTCTTT.

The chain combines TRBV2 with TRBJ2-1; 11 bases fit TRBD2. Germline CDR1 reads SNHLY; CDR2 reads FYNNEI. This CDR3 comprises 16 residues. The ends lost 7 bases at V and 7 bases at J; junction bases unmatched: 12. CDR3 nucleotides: TGTGCCAGCAAACTAGCGGGGGATTACTACATGAATGAGCAGTTCTTC. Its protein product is CASKLAGDYYMNEQFF.

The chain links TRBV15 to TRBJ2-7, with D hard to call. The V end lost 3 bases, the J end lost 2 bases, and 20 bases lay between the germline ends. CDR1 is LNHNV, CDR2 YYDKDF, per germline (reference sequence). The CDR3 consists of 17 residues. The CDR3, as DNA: TGTGCCACCAGCAGTGTGGAGACCGGAGCAGTGCCCTACGAGCAGTACTTC. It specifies CATSSVETGAVPYEQYF.

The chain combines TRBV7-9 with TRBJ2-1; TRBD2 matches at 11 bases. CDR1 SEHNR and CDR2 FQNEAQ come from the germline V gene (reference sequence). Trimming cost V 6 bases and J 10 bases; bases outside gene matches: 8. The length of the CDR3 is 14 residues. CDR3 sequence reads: CASSPGTSGGEQFF. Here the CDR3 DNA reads TGTGCCAGCAGTCCTGGGACTAGCGGAGGCGAGCAGTTCTTC.

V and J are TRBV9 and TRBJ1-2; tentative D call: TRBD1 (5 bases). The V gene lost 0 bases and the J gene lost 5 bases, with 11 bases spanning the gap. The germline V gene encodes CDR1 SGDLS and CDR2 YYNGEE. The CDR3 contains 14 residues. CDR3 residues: CASSVEARGYGYTF. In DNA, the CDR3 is TGTGCCAGCAGCGTAGAAGCCCGGGGGTATGGCTACACCTTC.

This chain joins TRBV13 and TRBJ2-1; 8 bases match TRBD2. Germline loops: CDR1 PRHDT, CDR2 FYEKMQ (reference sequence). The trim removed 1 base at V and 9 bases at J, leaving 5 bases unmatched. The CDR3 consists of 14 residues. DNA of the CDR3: TGTGCCAGCAGCTTAGACCTCACTAGCGGTGAGCAGTTCTTC. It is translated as CASSLDLTSGEQFF.

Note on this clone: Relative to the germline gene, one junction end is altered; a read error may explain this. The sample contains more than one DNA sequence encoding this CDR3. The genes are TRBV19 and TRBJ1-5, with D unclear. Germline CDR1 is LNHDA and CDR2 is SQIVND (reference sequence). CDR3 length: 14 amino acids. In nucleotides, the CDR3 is TGCGCCAGTAGTATGACTGGAGGGAATCAGCCCCAGCATTTT. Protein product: CASSMTGGNQPQHF.

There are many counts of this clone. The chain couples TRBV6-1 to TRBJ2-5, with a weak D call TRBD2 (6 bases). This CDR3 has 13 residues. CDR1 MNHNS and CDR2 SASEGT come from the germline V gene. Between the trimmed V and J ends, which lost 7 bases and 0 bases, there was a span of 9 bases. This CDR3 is CASNGDYQETQYF. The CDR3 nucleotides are TGTGCCAGCAATGGGGACTACCAAGAGACCCAGTACTTC.

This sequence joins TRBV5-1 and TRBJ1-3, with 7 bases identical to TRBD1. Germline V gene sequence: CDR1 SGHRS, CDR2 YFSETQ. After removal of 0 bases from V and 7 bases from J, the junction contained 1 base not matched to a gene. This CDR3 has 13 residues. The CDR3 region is CASSLDRGNTIYF. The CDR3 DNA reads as TGCGCCAGCAGCTTGGACAGGGGCAACACCATATATTTT.

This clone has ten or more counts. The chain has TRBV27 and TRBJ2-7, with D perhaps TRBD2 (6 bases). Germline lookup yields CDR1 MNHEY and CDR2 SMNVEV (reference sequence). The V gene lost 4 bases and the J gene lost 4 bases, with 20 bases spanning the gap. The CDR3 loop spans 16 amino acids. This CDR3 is CASSSPLARRGYEQYF. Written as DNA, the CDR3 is TGTGCCAGCAGTTCCCCCCTAGCCCGGAGGGGTTACGAGCAGTACTTC.

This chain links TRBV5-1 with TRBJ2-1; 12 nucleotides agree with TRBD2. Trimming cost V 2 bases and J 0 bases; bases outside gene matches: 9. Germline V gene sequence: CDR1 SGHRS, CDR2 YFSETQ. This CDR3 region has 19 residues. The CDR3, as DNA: TGCGCCAGCAGCTTACTAGCGGGGGGCTCCCCTACCTCCTACAATGAGCAGTTCTTC. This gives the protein CASSLLAGGSPTSYNEQFF.

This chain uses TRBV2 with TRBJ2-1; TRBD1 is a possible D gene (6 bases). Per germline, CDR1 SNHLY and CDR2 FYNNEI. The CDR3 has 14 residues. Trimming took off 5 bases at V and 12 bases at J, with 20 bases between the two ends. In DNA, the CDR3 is TGTGCCAGCAGTATCTGGACAGCCCCGCTCAGGCAGTTCTTC. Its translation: CASSIWTAPLRQFF.

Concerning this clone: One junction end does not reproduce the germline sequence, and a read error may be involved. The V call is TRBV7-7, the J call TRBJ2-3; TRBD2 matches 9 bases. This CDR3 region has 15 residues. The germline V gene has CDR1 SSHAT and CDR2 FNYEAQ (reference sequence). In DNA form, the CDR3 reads TGTGCTAGCAGCCCTCTAGCGGGGAGTTCAGATACGCAGTATTTT. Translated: CASSPLAGSSDTQYF.

In nucleotides, the CDR3 is TGTGCCAGCAGCTCGCCGGGGGGCGCATTGGATACGCAGTATTTT. This translates into CASSSPGGALDTQYF. The genes are TRBV6-5 and TRBJ2-3, with a weak D call TRBD2 (7 bases). Germline V CDR1 and CDR2: MNHEY, SVGAGI. CDR3 length: 15 residues. Trimming took off 6 bases at V and 6 bases at J, with 19 bases between the two ends.

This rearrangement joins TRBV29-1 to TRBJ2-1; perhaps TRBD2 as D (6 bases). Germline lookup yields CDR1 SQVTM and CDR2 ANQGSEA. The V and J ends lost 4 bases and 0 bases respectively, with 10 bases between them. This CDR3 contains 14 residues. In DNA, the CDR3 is TGCAGCGTTGTTGCCGGGAGCTCCTACAATGAGCAGTTCTTC. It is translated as CSVVAGSSYNEQFF.

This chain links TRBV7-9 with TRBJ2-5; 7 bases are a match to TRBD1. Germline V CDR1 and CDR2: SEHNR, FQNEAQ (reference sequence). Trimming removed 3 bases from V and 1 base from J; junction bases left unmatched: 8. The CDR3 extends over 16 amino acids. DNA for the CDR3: TGTGCCAGCAGCTTCCCAGAGACAGGGATCCAAGAGACCCAGTACTTC. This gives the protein CASSFPETGIQETQYF.

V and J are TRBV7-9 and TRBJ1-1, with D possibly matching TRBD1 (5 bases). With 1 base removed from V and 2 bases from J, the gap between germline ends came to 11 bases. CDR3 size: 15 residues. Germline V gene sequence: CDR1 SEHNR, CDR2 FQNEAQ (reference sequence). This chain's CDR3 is CASSLGAGSNTEAFF. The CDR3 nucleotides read TGTGCCAGCAGCTTAGGGGCAGGGTCCAACACTGAAGCTTTCTTT.

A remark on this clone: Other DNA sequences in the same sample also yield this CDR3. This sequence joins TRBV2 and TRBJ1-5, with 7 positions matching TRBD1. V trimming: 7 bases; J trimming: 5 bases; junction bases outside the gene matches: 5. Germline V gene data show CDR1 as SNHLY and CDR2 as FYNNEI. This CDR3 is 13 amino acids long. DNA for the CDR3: TGTGCCAGCACTGACAGGGTTTATCAGCCCCAGCATTTT. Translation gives CASTDRVYQPQHF.